The next 13 T cell receptor beta chains were all read from a single sample in a study of T cell changes during pregnancy in multiple sclerosis. Assay: immunoSEQ multiplex PCR; the TCRdb copy retains only in-frame clones and omits some. The data hold 30,000 to 35,000 clones, with approximately 90% observed a single time. The sample in question was CD8+ T cells from peripheral blood mononuclear cells, obtained in the first trimester of pregnancy. The receptors were gathered from a female donor with multiple sclerosis, enrolled in a pregnancy study.

V usage is TRBV5-8 and J usage is TRBJ1-1; the D is unclear. This CDR3 is built from 12 residues. Looked up from germline, CDR1 is SGHTS and CDR2 is YDEGEE. The V gene lost 5 bases and the J gene lost 5 bases, with 10 bases spanning the gap. CDR3 in DNA: TGTGCCAGCAGTCCTACGGGAACTGAAGCTTTCTTT. Protein product: CASSPTGTEAFF.

V usage is TRBV21-1 and J usage is TRBJ2-7; the DNA was not used to check the table's D call, TRBD2. TRBV21-1 is listed as a pseudogene. CDR3 length equals 17 residues. CDR3 sequence (DNA): TGTGCCAGCAGCAAAGTCGGAGGGTGGGGCCCGGTCTACGAGCAGTACTTC. Translation gives CASSKVGGWGPVYEQYF.

The chain uses TRBV28 and TRBJ2-7; TRBD1 agrees at 11 bases. Germline CDR1 reads MDHEN; CDR2 reads SYDVKM. Trimming took 5 bases from V and 7 from J; bases not matched to a gene: 10. This CDR3 spans 15 amino acids. The CDR3 DNA is TGTGCCAGCAGTCCGACCCGGGACAGGGGGATTGAGCAGTACTTC. Protein product: CASSPTRDRGIEQYF.

The CDR3 spells CASSQEGLKQYEQYF. The CDR3 DNA sequence: TGCGCCAGCAGCCAAGAGGGGCTGAAACAATACGAGCAGTACTTC. The chain couples TRBV4-3 to TRBJ2-7; weak D call: TRBD1 (5 bases). Germline V gene data show CDR1 as LGHNA and CDR2 as YSLEER. V shed 0 bases and J shed 4 bases, with 13 bases lying between them. There are 15 residues in the CDR3.

V gene TRBV9 combines with J gene TRBJ2-7, with 7 nucleotides matching TRBD2. The V gene's germline CDR1 is SGDLS and CDR2 YYNGEE. There are 14 residues in the CDR3. Trimming removed 4 bases from V and 3 bases from J; junction bases left unmatched: 7. Here the CDR3 reads CASSPGGGGYEQYF. In DNA, the CDR3 is TGTGCCAGCAGCCCAGGCGGCGGGGGCTACGAGCAGTACTTC.

The gene calls are TRBV7-2 and TRBJ1-1; D is perhaps TRBD1 (5 bases). The CDR3 sequence is 15 residues long. CDR1 and CDR2 from the germline V gene are SGHTA and FQGNSA. Trimming took 3 bases from V and 3 from J, leaving 14 bases between them. The CDR3 sequence is CASSFGLDRDTEAFF. CDR3 nucleotides: TGTGCCAGCAGCTTTGGTCTTGACAGAGACACTGAAGCTTTCTTT.

The genes are TRBV5-6 and TRBJ2-7; D remains unclear. Germline V gene data show CDR1 as SGHDT and CDR2 as YYEEEE. The CDR3 sequence is 11 residues long. The V gene lost 3 bases and the J gene lost 1 base, with 2 bases spanning the gap. This chain's CDR3 is CASSSSYEQYF. The CDR3 DNA reads as TGTGCCAGCAGCTCATCCTACGAGCAGTACTTC. Combining the CDR3 with reference TRBV5-6 and TRBJ2-7 gives the whole variable domain DAGVTQSPTHLIKTRGQQVTLRCSPKSGHDTVSWYQQALGQGPQFIFQYYEEEERQRGNFPDRFSGHQFPNYSSELNVNALLLGDSALYLCASSSSYEQYFGPGTRLTVT.

In its sample, this clone was seen a few times. The chain links TRBV27 to TRBJ1-2, with D unclear. Trimming shortened V by 4 bases and J by 1 base, and 10 bases separated the two germline ends. Looked up from germline, CDR1 is MNHEY and CDR2 is SMNVEV (reference sequence). The CDR3 consists of 14 residues. The CDR3 DNA follows: TGTGCCAGCAGTTCTCGTGGCTTTAACTATGGCTACACCTTC. Translating gives CASSSRGFNYGYTF.

The V and J genes are TRBV20-1 and TRBJ1-1; D is perhaps TRBD1 (5 bases). Germline assignment: CDR1 DFQATT and CDR2 SNEGSKA (reference sequence). CDR3 length equals 11 residues. The CDR3 loop is CSTGGSTEAFF. Here the CDR3 DNA reads TGCTCCACGGGGGGGAGCACTGAAGCTTTCTTT.

This rearrangement joins TRBV30 to TRBJ2-1; 8 nucleotides line up with TRBD2. V was pared by 2 bases and J by 2 bases, with 11 bases of the junction left unmatched. CDR1 and CDR2 from the germline V gene are GTSNPN and SVGIG (reference sequence). The CDR3 length is 17 residues. CDR3 residues: CAWSTSPREGPYNEQFF. As DNA, the CDR3 is TGTGCCTGGAGTACCTCCCCCCGGGAGGGCCCCTACAATGAGCAGTTCTTC.

The chain uses TRBV28 and TRBJ2-1; 8 bases are a match to TRBD2. Germline CDR1 MDHEN, CDR2 SYDVKM. The CDR3 contains 17 residues. Losses at the gene ends were 5 bases for V and 6 bases for J; bases not matched to a gene: 15. For the CDR3, the DNA is TGTGCCAGCAGTGTCGGAGGGGCTAGCGGGCACGGCAATGAGCAGTTCTTC. Protein sequence: CASSVGGASGHGNEQFF. The full variable domain, in which reference TRBV28 and TRBJ2-1 provide the parts outside the CDR3, is DVKVTQSSRYLVKRTGEKVFLECVQDMDHENMFWYRQDPGLGLRLIYFSYDVKMKEKGDIPEGYSVSREKKERFSLILESASTNQTSMYLCASSVGGASGHGNEQFFGPGTRLTVL.

This sequence joins TRBV4-1 and TRBJ2-7; 10 bases are a match to TRBD2. In germline, CDR1 is MGHRA, CDR2 YSYEKL. This CDR3 has 17 residues. Germline trimming cut 2 bases from V and 5 bases from J; bases unmatched to any gene: 12. The CDR3 region has the DNA TGCGCCAGCAGCCAATTCCCACAGCGGGAGGGACCCCACGAGCAGTACTTC. It encodes CASSQFPQREGPHEQYF.

The chain employs TRBV4-2 and TRBJ1-1, with 7 bases that match TRBD1. Germline lookup yields CDR1 LGHNA and CDR2 YNFKEQ. This CDR3 spans 18 amino acids. Trimming cost V 9 bases and J 4 bases; bases outside gene matches: 23. CDR3 sequence reads: CASDREDGGSSAGTEAFF. The CDR3 DNA reads as TGTGCCAGTGACAGGGAAGATGGTGGTTCATCGGCAGGCACTGAAGCTTTCTTT.